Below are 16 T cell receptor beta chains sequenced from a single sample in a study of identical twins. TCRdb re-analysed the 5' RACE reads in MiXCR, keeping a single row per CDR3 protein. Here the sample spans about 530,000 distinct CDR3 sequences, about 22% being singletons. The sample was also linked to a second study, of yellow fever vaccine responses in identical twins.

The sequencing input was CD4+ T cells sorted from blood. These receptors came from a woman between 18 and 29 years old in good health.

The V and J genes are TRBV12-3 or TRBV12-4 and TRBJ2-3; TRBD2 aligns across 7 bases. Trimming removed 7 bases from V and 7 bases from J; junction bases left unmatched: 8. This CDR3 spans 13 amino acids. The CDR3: CASMTGGSHTQYF. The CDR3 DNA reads TGTGCCAGCATGACCGGGGGGTCGCATACGCAGTATTTT.

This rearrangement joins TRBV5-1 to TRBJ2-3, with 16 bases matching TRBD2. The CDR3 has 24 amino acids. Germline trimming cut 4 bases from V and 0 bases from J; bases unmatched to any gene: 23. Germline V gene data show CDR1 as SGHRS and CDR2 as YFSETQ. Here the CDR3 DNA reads TGCGCCAGCAGCCCAAAAGGGACTAGCGGGGGGGCCGGAAGAAAATCGAGCAGCACAGATACGCAGTATTTT. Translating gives CASSPKGTSGGAGRKSSSTDTQYF.

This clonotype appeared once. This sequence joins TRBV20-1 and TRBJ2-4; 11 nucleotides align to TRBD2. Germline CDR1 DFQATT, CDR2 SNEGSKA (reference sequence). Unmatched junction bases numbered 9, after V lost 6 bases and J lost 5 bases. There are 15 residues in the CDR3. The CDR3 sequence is CSAQSGTSGQNIQYF. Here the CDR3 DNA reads TGCAGTGCCCAATCCGGGACTAGCGGCCAAAACATTCAGTACTTC.

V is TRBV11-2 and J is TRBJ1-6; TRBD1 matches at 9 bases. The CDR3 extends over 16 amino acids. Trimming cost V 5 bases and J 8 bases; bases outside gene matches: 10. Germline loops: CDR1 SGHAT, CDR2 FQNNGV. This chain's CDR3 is CASSQTGTGPYSPLHF. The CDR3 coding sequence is TGTGCCAGCAGCCAGACCGGGACAGGGCCATATTCACCCCTCCACTTT. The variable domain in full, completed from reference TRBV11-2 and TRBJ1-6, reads EAGVAQSPRYKIIEKRQSVAFWCNPISGHATLYWYQQILGQGPKLLIQFQNNGVVDDSQLPKDRFSAERLKGVDSTLKIQPAKLEDSAVYLCASSQTGTGPYSPLHFGNGTRLTVT.

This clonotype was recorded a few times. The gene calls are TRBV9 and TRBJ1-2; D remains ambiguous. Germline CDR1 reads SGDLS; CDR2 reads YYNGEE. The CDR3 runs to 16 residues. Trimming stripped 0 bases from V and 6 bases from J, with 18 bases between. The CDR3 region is CASSVEGRALPNGYTF. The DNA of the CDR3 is TGTGCCAGCAGCGTAGAGGGCCGCGCGCTACCGAATGGCTACACCTTC.

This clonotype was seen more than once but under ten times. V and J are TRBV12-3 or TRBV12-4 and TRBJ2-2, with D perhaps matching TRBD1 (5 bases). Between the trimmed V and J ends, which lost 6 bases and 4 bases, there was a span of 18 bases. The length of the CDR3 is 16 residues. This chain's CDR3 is CASSSSAGFFTGELFF. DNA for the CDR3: TGTGCCAGCAGCTCCTCGGCAGGGTTCTTCACCGGGGAGCTGTTTTTT.

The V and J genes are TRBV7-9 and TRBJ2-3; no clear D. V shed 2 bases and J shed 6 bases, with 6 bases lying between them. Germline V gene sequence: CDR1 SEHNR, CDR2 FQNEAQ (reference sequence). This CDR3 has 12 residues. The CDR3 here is CASSLQYDTQYF. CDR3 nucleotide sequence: TGTGCCAGCAGCTTACAGTACGATACGCAGTATTTT.

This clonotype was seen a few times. The CDR3 DNA is TGCGCCAGCAGCCAAGGCCGGAATGAGCAGTTCTTC. This encodes CASSQGRNEQFF. J is TRBJ2-1 and V is TRBV4-1; no firm D call. This CDR3 is 12 amino acids long. Trimming took 1 base from V and 7 from J, leaving 5 bases between them. Germline V gene lookup returns CDR1 MGHRA and CDR2 YSYEKL.

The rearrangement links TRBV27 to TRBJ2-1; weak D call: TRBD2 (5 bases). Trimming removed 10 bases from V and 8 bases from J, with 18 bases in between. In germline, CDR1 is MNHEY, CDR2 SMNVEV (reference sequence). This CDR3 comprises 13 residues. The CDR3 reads CATREGAVDEQFF. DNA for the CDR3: TGTGCCACCCGTGAGGGAGCGGTAGATGAGCAGTTCTTC.

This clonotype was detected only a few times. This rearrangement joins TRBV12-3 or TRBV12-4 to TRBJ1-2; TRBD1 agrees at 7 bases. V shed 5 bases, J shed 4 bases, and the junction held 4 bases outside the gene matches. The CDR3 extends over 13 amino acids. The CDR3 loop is CASSQQGFYGYTF. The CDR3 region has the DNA TGTGCCAGCAGTCAACAGGGGTTCTATGGCTACACCTTC.

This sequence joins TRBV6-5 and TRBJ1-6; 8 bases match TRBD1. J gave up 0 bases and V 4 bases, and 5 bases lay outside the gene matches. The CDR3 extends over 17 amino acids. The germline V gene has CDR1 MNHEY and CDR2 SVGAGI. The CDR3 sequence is CASSFGQGGSYNSPLHF. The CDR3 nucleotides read TGTGCCAGCAGTTTCGGACAGGGAGGCTCCTATAATTCACCCCTCCACTTT.

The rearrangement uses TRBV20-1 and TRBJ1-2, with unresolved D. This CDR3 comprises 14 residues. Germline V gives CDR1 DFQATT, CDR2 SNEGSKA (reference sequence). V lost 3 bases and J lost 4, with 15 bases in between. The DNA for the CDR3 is TGCAGTGCTAGCTTGGGCAGCTTTTCCTATGGCTACACCTTC. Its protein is CSASLGSFSYGYTF.

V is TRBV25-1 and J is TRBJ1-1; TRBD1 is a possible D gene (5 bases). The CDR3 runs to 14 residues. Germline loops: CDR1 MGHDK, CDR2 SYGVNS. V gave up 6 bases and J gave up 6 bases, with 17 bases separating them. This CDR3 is CASSSDRRTAEAFF. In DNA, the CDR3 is TGTGCCAGCAGCTCCGACAGACGAACGGCTGAAGCTTTCTTT.

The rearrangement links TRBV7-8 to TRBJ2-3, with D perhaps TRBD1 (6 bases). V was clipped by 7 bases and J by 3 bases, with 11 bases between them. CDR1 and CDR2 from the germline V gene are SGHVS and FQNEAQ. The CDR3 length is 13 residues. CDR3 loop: CASTFRGTDTQYF. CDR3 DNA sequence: TGTGCCAGCACTTTTAGGGGGACAGATACGCAGTATTTT.

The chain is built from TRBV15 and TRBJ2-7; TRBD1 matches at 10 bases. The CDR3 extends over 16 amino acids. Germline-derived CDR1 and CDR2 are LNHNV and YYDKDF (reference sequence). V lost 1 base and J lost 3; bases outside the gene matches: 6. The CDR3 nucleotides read TGTGCCACCAGCAGAGGCATGACAGGGGGCTTCTACGAGCAGTACGTC. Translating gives CATSRGMTGGFYEQYV.

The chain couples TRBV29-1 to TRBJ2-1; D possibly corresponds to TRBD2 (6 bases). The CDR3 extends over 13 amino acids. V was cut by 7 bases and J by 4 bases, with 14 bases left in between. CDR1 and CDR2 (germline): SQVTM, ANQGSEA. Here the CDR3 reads CSGRRDGYNEQFF. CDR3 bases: TGCAGCGGCCGGCGGGACGGATACAATGAGCAGTTCTTC.